The 23 T cell receptor beta chains reported below all come from one sample, sequenced in a study of cytomegalovirus exposure and HLA in healthy donors. The PCR ran on 60 Vbeta and 13 Jbeta primers. Sequenced by immunoSEQ multiplex PCR; TCRdb stores in-frame clones only, minus some. The data contain around 180,000 clones, 85% of them seen just once; the ten biggest clones take up 1%. Sequencing used PBMCs. These receptors were taken from a boy between 2 and 10 years old in good health and CMV-seronegative.

The chain carries TRBV5-1 and TRBJ2-7; 10 bases agree with TRBD2. CDR1 and CDR2 (germline): SGHRS, YFSETQ. The CDR3 length is 14 residues. The ends lost 2 bases at V and 3 bases at J; junction bases unmatched: 2. CDR3 loop: CASSFTSGNYEQYF. CDR3 nucleotide sequence: TGCGCCAGCAGCTTTACTAGCGGGAACTACGAGCAGTACTTC.

The rearrangement uses TRBV28 and TRBJ1-4; no reliable D call. The germline gives CDR1 MDHEN, CDR2 SYDVKM. This CDR3 region has 14 residues. V gave up 4 bases and J gave up 7 bases, with 13 bases separating them. The DNA for the CDR3 is TGTGCCAGCAGTTCCTTACAGAGTGGTGAAAAACTGTTTTTT. Its translation: CASSSLQSGEKLFF.

V is TRBV6-4 and J is TRBJ1-4, with 9 bases identical to TRBD1. CDR1 is MRHNA and CDR2 is SNTAGT in the germline V gene. This CDR3 is built from 15 residues. The ends lost 6 bases at V and 7 bases at J; junction bases unmatched: 9. This CDR3 reads CASRETGGGIEKLFF. The CDR3 DNA reads as TGTGCCAGCAGGGAAACAGGGGGCGGAATTGAAAAACTGTTTTTT.

This chain connects TRBV28 to TRBJ1-3; D gene ambiguous. This CDR3 contains 15 residues. Germline V CDR1 and CDR2: MDHEN, SYDVKM. V was clipped by 6 bases and J by 0 bases, with 12 bases between them. The CDR3 protein is CASRSFSLSGNTIYF. The CDR3 bases are TGTGCCAGCAGATCCTTCTCCCTCTCTGGAAACACCATATATTTT.

This chain uses TRBV15 with TRBJ2-3; 12 bases match TRBD2. Germline V CDR1 and CDR2: LNHNV, YYDKDF (reference sequence). Losses at the gene ends were 0 bases for V and 9 bases for J; bases not matched to a gene: 7. CDR3 length: 16 residues. The CDR3 DNA follows: TGTGCCACCAGCAGAGATTGGTCTAGCGGGGGGGGAACGCAGTATTTT. This gives the protein CATSRDWSSGGGTQYF.

The rearrangement links TRBV27 to TRBJ1-2; D remains unclear. V was pared by 4 bases and J by 5 bases, with 14 bases between. Germline values: CDR1 MNHEY, CDR2 SMNVEV (reference sequence). CDR3 length: 14 residues. CDR3: CASSYLQPPYGYTF. The CDR3 DNA is TGTGCCAGCAGTTACCTACAGCCCCCTTATGGCTACACCTTC.

This clone was counted a single time. This rearrangement joins TRBV5-4 to TRBJ2-7; 9 bases are a match to TRBD1. This CDR3 spans 14 amino acids. With 1 base clipped from V and 3 bases from J, the junction kept 2 bases outside the gene matches. Germline loops: CDR1 SGHNT, CDR2 YYREEE (reference sequence). The CDR3 nucleotides read TGTGCCAGCAGCTTGCAGACAGGGGGCTACGAGCAGTACTTC. Translation gives CASSLQTGGYEQYF.

The DNA of the CDR3 is TGTGCCAGCAGCCGGGCCGGGAGCTCCTATAATTCACCCCTCCACTTT. Its protein is CASSRAGSSYNSPLHF. This chain uses TRBV5-5 with TRBJ1-6; no clear D gene. V shed 4 bases and J shed 0 bases, with 11 bases lying between them. This CDR3 contains 16 residues. The germline CDR1 and CDR2 sequences are SGHKS and YYEKEE (reference sequence).

The CDR3 sequence is CASSQDGGRNQPQHF. Written as DNA, the CDR3 is TGCGCCAGCAGCCAAGATGGTGGCAGGAATCAGCCCCAGCATTTT. V usage is TRBV4-1 and J usage is TRBJ1-5, with unresolved D. The CDR3 loop spans 15 amino acids. Trimming removed 0 bases from V and 4 bases from J, with 10 bases in between. Germline assignment: CDR1 MGHRA and CDR2 YSYEKL.

The chain couples TRBV18 to TRBJ1-5; 9 positions match TRBD1. The CDR3 consists of 16 residues. Germline CDR1 and CDR2: KGHSH and LQKENI. The trim removed 3 bases at V and 7 bases at J, leaving 10 bases unmatched. CDR3 in DNA: TGTGCCAGCTCACCCGAACAGGGGGCCGATTTGCAGCCCCAGCATTTT. Translated, it gives CASSPEQGADLQPQHF.

The CDR3 protein is CASSWTSGSAYEQYF. DNA of the CDR3: TGTGCCAGCAGTTGGACTAGCGGGAGCGCCTACGAGCAGTACTTC. The rearrangement joins TRBV2 to TRBJ2-7, with 13 bases aligning to TRBD2. The CDR3 is 15 residues long. Germline V CDR1 and CDR2: SNHLY, FYNNEI. The trim removed 5 bases at V and 2 bases at J, leaving 3 bases unmatched.

This chain links TRBV6-1 with TRBJ2-3; D might be TRBD2 (6 bases). Germline CDR1 MNHNS, CDR2 SASEGT. The CDR3 loop spans 15 amino acids. V shed 6 bases and J shed 0 bases, with 13 bases lying between them. The CDR3 DNA is TGTGCCAGCAGAGGAGGGACTTTTAGCACAGATACGCAGTATTTT. Amino acids: CASRGGTFSTDTQYF.

The chain joins TRBV6-1 to TRBJ2-7; D perhaps matches TRBD2 (6 bases). Trimming left V 3 bases short and J 5 bases short, with 11 bases between. The CDR3 sequence is 13 residues long. In germline, CDR1 is MNHNS, CDR2 SASEGT. CDR3 residues: CASSDVGGDEQYV. CDR3 coding DNA: TGTGCCAGCAGTGACGTGGGGGGAGACGAGCAGTACGTC.

The chain is built from TRBV10-2 and TRBJ1-1; 7 nucleotides agree with TRBD1. Per the germline V gene, CDR1 is WSHSY and CDR2 is SAAADI. Trimming removed 6 bases from V and 7 bases from J; junction bases left unmatched: 14. The CDR3 runs to 15 residues. DNA of the CDR3: TGCGCCAGCAGGGCCCGACAGGGAAGTTGGGGTGAAGCTTTCTTT. Encoded protein: CASRARQGSWGEAFF.

The chain recombines TRBV28 with TRBJ1-3; TRBD1 matches 8 bases. The ends lost 4 bases at V and 1 base at J; junction bases unmatched: 6. The CDR3 is made up of 16 amino acids. Germline loops: CDR1 MDHEN, CDR2 SYDVKM. The CDR3 nucleotides are TGTGCCAGCAGTTCCCCAGGGGGCGCATCTGGAAACACCATATATTTT. The encoded protein is CASSSPGGASGNTIYF.

The gene calls are TRBV28 and TRBJ2-1; 7 nucleotides match TRBD2. CDR1 MDHEN and CDR2 SYDVKM come from the germline V gene. The CDR3 length is 15 residues. The V gene end was trimmed by 6 bases and the J gene end by 5 bases; junction bases not matched to a gene: 10. The CDR3 protein is CASRAPSGRNNEQFF. DNA for the CDR3: TGTGCCAGCAGGGCCCCTAGCGGACGGAACAATGAGCAGTTCTTC.

This clone was counted a few times. This chain's CDR3 is CASSQRGQGPLMHEQYV. The CDR3, as DNA: TGCGCCAGCAGTCAAAGGGGACAGGGGCCCCTAATGCACGAGCAGTACGTC. This chain links TRBV23-1 with TRBJ2-7; 10 bases are shared with TRBD1. TRBV23-1 is given ORF status, its function remaining uncertain. The V segment lost 2 bases and the J segment 5 bases; nucleotides outside the gene matches: 12. There are 17 residues in the CDR3.

V usage is TRBV5-1 and J usage is TRBJ2-7, with a possible D match to TRBD2 (5 bases). With 2 bases removed from V and 3 bases from J, the gap between germline ends came to 9 bases. Germline-derived CDR1 and CDR2 are SGHRS and YFSETQ. This CDR3 has 13 residues. The CDR3 region is CASSFDYLYEQYF. Here the CDR3 DNA reads TGCGCCAGCAGCTTCGACTACCTCTACGAGCAGTACTTC.

The chain recombines TRBV28 with TRBJ1-5; 9 bases line up with TRBD1. J lost 4 bases, V lost 6 bases, and 10 bases had no gene match. The CDR3 extends over 16 amino acids. Germline loops: CDR1 MDHEN, CDR2 SYDVKM. DNA for the CDR3: TGTGCCAGCAGGGTGACAGGGGGTTCAGGAAATCAGCCCCAGCATTTT. Translating it yields CASRVTGGSGNQPQHF. Full variable domain (remainder filled in from reference TRBV28 and TRBJ1-5): DVKVTQSSRYLVKRTGEKVFLECVQDMDHENMFWYRQDPGLGLRLIYFSYDVKMKEKGDIPEGYSVSREKKERFSLILESASTNQTSMYLCASRVTGGSGNQPQHFGDGTRLSIL.

The chain is built from TRBV25-1 and TRBJ2-2, with TRBD2 matching 8 bases. The CDR3 consists of 16 residues. Trimming removed 2 bases from V and 3 bases from J; junction bases left unmatched: 5. CDR1 and CDR2 (germline): MGHDK, SYGVNS. The CDR3 nucleotides are TGTGCCAGCAGTGAAATCAGCGGGAGACACACCGGGGAGCTGTTTTTT. It is translated as CASSEISGRHTGELFF.

This clone was detected only a few times. V usage is TRBV6-5 and J usage is TRBJ1-2; D might be TRBD1 (5 bases). CDR1 is MNHEY and CDR2 is SVGAGI in the germline V gene. The CDR3 covers 14 residues. Trimming removed 5 bases from V and 4 bases from J, with 14 bases in between. The CDR3 DNA is TGTGCCAGCAGTGAAGGGGAAGGATTCTATGGCTACACCTTC. Translated, it gives CASSEGEGFYGYTF.

The table lists this clone with a count of one. V gene TRBV6-6 combines with J gene TRBJ1-3; no definite D call. Germline loops: CDR1 MNHNY, CDR2 SVGAGI (reference sequence). V was pared by 4 bases and J by 4 bases, with 17 bases between. The CDR3 sequence is 16 residues long. Here the CDR3 DNA reads TGTGCCAGCAGTTTAGTGATTGCAGGTCTCGGAAACACCATATATTTT. Protein sequence: CASSLVIAGLGNTIYF.

V is TRBV7-8 and J is TRBJ1-5; 8 bases agree with TRBD1. Germline CDR1 and CDR2: SGHVS and FQNEAQ. V trimming: 4 bases; J trimming: 2 bases; junction bases outside the gene matches: 7. The CDR3 spans 16 residues. CDR3 DNA: TGTGCCAGCAGCTCCGGGAGACAGGGGCGCAATCAGCCCCAGCATTTT. Translating gives CASSSGRQGRNQPQHF.